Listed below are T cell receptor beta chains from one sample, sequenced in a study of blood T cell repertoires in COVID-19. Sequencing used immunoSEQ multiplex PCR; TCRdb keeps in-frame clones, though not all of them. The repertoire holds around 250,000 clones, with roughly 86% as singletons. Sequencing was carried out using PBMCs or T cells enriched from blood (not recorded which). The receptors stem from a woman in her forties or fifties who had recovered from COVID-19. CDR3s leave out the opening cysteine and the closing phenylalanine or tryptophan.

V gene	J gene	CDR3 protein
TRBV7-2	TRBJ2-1	ASSPRVAGLNEQF
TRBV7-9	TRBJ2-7	ASSLAKDRDYEQY
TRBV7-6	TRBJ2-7	ASSKYRDRGRQGYYEQY
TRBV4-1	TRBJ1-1	ASSQVPRRTNTEAF
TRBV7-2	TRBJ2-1	ASSLVRGNEQF
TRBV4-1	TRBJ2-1	ASSPRTLGLAGNEQF
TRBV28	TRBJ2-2	ASSSAFLGSGKNTGELF
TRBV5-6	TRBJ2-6	ASSSGRWLFSGANVLT
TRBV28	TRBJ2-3	ASSQDRRSTDTQY
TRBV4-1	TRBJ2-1	ASSQVSVGRVDDEQF
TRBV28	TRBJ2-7	ASRSASGKWYEQY
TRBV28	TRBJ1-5	ASRRTGDNQPQH
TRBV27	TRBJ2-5	ASSAGLAGGETQY
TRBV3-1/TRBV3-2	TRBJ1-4	ASSQFSTGKEKLF
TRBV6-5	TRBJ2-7	ASSYSTGLSYEQY
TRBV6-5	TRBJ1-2	ASSRQVFYGYT
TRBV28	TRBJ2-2	ASSSYTGELF
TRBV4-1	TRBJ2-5	ASSRLAGVQETQY
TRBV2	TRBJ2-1	ASSQLAGGNNEQF
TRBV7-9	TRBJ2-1	ASTPGTNFLEQF
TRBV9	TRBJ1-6	ANPQEDSPLH
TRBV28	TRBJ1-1	ASSGQGEAF
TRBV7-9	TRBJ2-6	ASSYGDRGDSGANVLT
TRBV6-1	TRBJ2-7	ASSEYATSASYEQY
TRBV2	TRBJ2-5	ASIQGSETQY
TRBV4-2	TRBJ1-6	ASSQDHGRGRNNSPLH
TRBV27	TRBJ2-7	ASSATTTSGSTHEQY
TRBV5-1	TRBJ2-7	ASSLESSSYEQY
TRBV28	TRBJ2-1	ASSPSRTSGRNEQF
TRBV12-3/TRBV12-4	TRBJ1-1	ASSPGNSIEAF
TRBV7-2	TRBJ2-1	ASSPLRSGREQF
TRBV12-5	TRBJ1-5	ASVSPGQVNQPQH
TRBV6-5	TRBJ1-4	ASTWGGFGEKLF
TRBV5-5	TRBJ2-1	ASSLLPSQVNEQF
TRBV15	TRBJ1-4	ATSRATGGGPEKLF
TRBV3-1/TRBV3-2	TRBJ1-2	ASSQSRTGEGYT
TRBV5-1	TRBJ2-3	ASKFLPSTSGRADTQY
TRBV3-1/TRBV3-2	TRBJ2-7	ASSHWDLKEDRSYEQY
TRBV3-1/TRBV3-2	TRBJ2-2	ASSQGLAGGDTGELF
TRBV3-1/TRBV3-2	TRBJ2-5	ASSQDVGTSGRPLGETQY